The 8 T cell receptor beta chains listed next were all sequenced from one sample in a study of T-cell reconstitution after alpha-beta-depleted transplantation in children. As it was prepared, the TCRbeta library received unique molecular identifiers. TCRdb processed the PCR reads anew with MiXCR; each CDR3 protein has one entry. The sample has 550,000 to 600,000 distinct CDR3 sequences; around 23% are singletons. The sequences come from PBMCs, mostly from graft donor cells, collected 360 days after TCRalphabeta/CD19-depleted stem cell transplant. Receptors were obtained from a boy in the first two years of life who had a stem cell transplant for acute myeloid leukemia, so the T cells may come from the graft donor.

As concerns this clonotype: This may stem from a read error, because a much larger clone lies one nucleotide away. The chain is built from TRBV7-3 and TRBJ2-3; D remains unclear. Trimming cost V 5 bases and J 2 bases, with 8 bases left between them. This CDR3 is 13 amino acids long. Germline V CDR1 and CDR2: SGHTA, FQGTGA. CDR3 nucleotides: TGTGCCAGCAGCGCCATACCCACAGATACGCAGTATTTT. Translation gives CASSAIPTDTQYF.

This clonotype came up a few times. This chain connects TRBV29-1 to TRBJ2-5; D is undetermined. V was shortened by 3 bases and J by 5 bases, with 10 bases between the two germline ends. The CDR3 is made up of 12 amino acids. CDR1 and CDR2 (germline): SQVTM, ANQGSEA. The CDR3: CSVEENRETQYF. As DNA, the CDR3 is TGCAGCGTTGAGGAGAATCGGGAGACCCAGTACTTC.

The CDR3 coding sequence is TGCGCCAGCAGCCGGACAGGGGTGCTCTCCTACAATGAGCAGTTCTTC. Translating gives CASSRTGVLSYNEQFF. V is TRBV4-1 and J is TRBJ2-1; 9 bases fit TRBD1. This CDR3 is 16 amino acids long. Trimming took 4 bases from V and 0 from J; bases not matched to a gene: 4. Germline V gene sequence: CDR1 MGHRA, CDR2 YSYEKL.

This clonotype was recorded at least ten times. The rearrangement uses TRBV24-1 and TRBJ2-6; no definite D call. CDR3 length: 16 residues. Germline-derived CDR1 and CDR2 are KGHDR and SFDVKD. Between the trimmed V and J ends, which lost 2 bases and 0 bases, there was a span of 7 bases. The CDR3 loop reads CATSDSLYSGANVLTF. The DNA for the CDR3 is TGTGCCACCAGTGATTCACTCTACTCTGGGGCCAACGTCCTGACTTTC.

In this sample, this clonotype turned up many times. J is TRBJ2-3 and V is TRBV20-1; tentative D call: TRBD1 (6 bases). V was shortened by 3 bases and J by 4 bases, with 17 bases between the two germline ends. The CDR3 loop spans 15 amino acids. In germline, CDR1 is DFQATT, CDR2 SNEGSKA (reference sequence). CDR3 DNA: TGCAGTGCTAGGCGCCCTGAGGGGACATCAGATACGCAGTATTTT. Translated: CSARRPEGTSDTQYF.

V gene TRBV12-3 or TRBV12-4 combines with J gene TRBJ1-1; no clear D. This CDR3 is 14 amino acids long. Trimming stripped 0 bases from V and 10 bases from J, with 15 bases between. This chain's CDR3 is CASSLAGRATGAFF. CDR3 sequence (DNA): TGTGCCAGCAGTTTAGCGGGTAGGGCAACGGGAGCTTTCTTT.

V gene TRBV15 combines with J gene TRBJ2-1, with 9 bases identical to TRBD2. V trimming: 1 base; J trimming: 7 bases; junction bases outside the gene matches: 5. This CDR3 comprises 15 residues. Germline V CDR1 and CDR2: LNHNV, YYDKDF (reference sequence). In nucleotides, the CDR3 is TGTGCCACCAGCAGAGCCGGGACTAGCAAAAATGAGCAGTTCTTC. It yields the protein CATSRAGTSKNEQFF.

This clonotype has only a few counts. The rearrangement joins TRBV10-3 to TRBJ2-1, with D perhaps TRBD1 (5 bases). The CDR3 totals 14 residues. V gave up 4 bases and J gave up 4 bases, with 11 bases separating them. The germline gives CDR1 ENHRY, CDR2 SYGVKD. CDR3 nucleotides: TGTGCCATCAGTGGGGGCTTTACTTACAATGAGCAGTTCTTC. Its protein is CAISGGFTYNEQFF.